This T cell receptor (beta chain) derives from a study of cytomegalovirus exposure and HLA in healthy donors. For this clone: As yet, its antigen is unknown.

PCR used 60 Vbeta primers and 13 Jbeta primers. Study processing details: Around 80 million unique TCR beta chains, roughly 11 million of them shared, were counted by a later analysis. Repertoires were generated with immunoSEQ multiplex PCR, while TCRdb's copy carries only in-frame clones and drops some. V, J and clone size are taken as reported in that table, and D and trimming were inferred from the DNA itself. The data hold roughly 260,000 clones, with around four fifths observed a single time. Study conclusions and caveats: Sequencing artifact likely explains a cluster of highly shared sequence variants. In a later analysis, most CMV-associated TCR beta chains appeared HLA-restricted.

What was sequenced was PBMCs. The origin of this receptor is a woman between 40 and 50 years old in good health and CMV-seropositive.

This CDR3 reads CASSSTPPLAGGRDTQYF. The CDR3 nucleotides read TGTGCCAGCAGTTCCACCCCCCCACTAGCGGGAGGTCGCGATACGCAGTATTTT. The chain is built from TRBV28 and TRBJ2-3; 12 nucleotides agree with TRBD2. The CDR3 runs to 18 residues. V lost 4 bases, J lost 6 bases, and 14 bases stayed unmatched. Germline lookup yields CDR1 MDHEN and CDR2 SYDVKM.